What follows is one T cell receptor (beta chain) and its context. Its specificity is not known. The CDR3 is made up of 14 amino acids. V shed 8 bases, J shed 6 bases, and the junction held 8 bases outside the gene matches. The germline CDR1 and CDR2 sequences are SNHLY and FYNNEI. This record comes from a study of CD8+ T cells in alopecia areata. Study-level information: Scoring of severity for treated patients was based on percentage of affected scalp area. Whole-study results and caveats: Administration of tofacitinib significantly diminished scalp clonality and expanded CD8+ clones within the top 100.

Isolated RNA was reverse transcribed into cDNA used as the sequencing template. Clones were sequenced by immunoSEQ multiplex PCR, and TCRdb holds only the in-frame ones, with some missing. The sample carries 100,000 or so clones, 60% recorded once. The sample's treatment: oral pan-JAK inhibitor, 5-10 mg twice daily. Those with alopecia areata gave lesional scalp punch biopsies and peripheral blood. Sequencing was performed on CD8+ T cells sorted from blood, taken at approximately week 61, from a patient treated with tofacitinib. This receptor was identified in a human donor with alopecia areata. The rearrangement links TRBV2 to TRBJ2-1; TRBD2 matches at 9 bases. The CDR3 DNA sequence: TGTGCCAGCTACCCGGGGACTAGCTCCAATGAGCAGTTCTTC. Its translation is CASYPGTSSNEQFF.